This TCR beta chain was obtained from a study of blood T cell repertoires in COVID-19. Study-wide background: From the United States, Italy and Spain came samples of acute and convalescent COVID-19. The cDNA or gDNA used as material had been derived from T cells, B-cell-depleted T cells, or PBMCs.

Assay used: immunoSEQ multiplex PCR; TCRdb lists only in-frame clones, some missing. The sample has about 150,000 clones, approximately 91% seen once. The source material was peripheral blood. The receptor was derived from a woman in her 70s with acute or convalescent COVID-19.

The CDR3 protein is CASSLSRGAVGNTEAFF. The DNA of the CDR3 is TGTGCCAGCAGCTTATCCCGGGGAGCGGTTGGGAACACTGAAGCTTTCTTT. The genes are TRBV7-2 and TRBJ1-1; D is unclear. V lost 2 bases to trimming and J lost 1 base, with 17 bases between them. Germline CDR1 SGHTA, CDR2 FQGNSA. This CDR3 region has 17 residues.